This T cell receptor (beta chain) was profiled in a study of radiotherapy plus CTLA-4 blockade in lung cancer. Study context: In approximately 17% of patients, objective responses were seen; approximately 31% had disease control.

Sequencing was performed with immunoSEQ multiplex PCR; in TCRdb, only in-frame clones are kept and a portion is missing. Here the sample spans about 84,000 clones, 72% being singletons. Trimming pared 4 bases from V and 1 base from J, leaving 9 bases between. Germline lookup yields CDR1 SGHRS and CDR2 YFSETQ. The CDR3 sequence is 14 residues long. Regarding this clone: The target antigen is unknown. In the same sample, other DNA sequences code for this CDR3.

Study results and limitations: Radiotherapy plus ipilimumab was followed by expansion in blood of tumor-derived TCR clones. Early blood T cell clone dynamics, with interferon-beta, were reported to best predict response.

The clonotype comes from a human donor with non-small cell lung cancer that progressed on radiotherapy plus ipilimumab. The specimen comprised peripheral blood, sampled from a patient treated with radiotherapy plus ipilimumab. The V call is TRBV5-1, the J call TRBJ2-1; D unclear. The CDR3 protein is CASSLRVSYNEQFF. For the CDR3, the DNA is TGCGCCAGCAGCCTTAGGGTTTCCTACAATGAGCAGTTCTTC.